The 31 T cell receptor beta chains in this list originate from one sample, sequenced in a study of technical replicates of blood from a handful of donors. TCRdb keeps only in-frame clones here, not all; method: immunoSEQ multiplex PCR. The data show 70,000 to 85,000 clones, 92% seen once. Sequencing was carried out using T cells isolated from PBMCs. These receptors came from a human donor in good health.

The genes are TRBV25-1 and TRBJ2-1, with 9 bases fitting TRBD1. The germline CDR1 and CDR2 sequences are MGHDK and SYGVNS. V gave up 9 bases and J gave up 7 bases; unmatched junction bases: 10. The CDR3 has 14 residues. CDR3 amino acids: CASTGQGLGNEQFF. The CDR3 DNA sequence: TGTGCCAGTACTGGACAGGGGCTGGGAAATGAGCAGTTCTTC.

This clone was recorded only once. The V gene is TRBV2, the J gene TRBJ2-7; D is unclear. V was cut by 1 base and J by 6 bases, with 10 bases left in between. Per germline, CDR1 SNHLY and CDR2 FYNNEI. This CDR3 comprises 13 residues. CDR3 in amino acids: CASSEVLRSEQYF. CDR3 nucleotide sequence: TGTGCCAGCAGTGAAGTACTCCGGTCCGAGCAGTACTTC.

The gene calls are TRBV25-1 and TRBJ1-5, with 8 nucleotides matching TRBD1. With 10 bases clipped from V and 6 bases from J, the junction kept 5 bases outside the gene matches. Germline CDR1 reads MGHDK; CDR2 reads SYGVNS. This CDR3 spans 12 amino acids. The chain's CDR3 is CATQGAGQPQHF. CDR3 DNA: TGTGCCACCCAGGGGGCGGGTCAGCCCCAGCATTTT.

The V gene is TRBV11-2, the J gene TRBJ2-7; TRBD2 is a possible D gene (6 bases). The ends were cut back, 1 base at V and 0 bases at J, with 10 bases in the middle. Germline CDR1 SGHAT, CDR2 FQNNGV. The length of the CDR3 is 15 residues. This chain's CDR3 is CASSLGQRASYEQYF. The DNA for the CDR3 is TGTGCCAGCAGCTTAGGTCAGCGGGCCTCCTACGAGCAGTACTTC.

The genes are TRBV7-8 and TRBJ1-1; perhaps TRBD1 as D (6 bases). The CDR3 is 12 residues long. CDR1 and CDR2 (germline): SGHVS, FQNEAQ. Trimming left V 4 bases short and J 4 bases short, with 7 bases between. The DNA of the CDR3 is TGTGCCAGCAGCTGGGGGCCCACTGAAGCTTTCTTT. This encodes CASSWGPTEAFF. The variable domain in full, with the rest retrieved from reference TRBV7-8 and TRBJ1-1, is GAGVSQSPRYKVAKRGQDVALRCDPISGHVSLFWYQQALGQGPEFLTYFQNEAQLDKSGLPSDRFFAERPEGSVSTLKIQRTQQEDSAVYLCASSWGPTEAFFGQGTRLTVV.

For the CDR3, the DNA is TGTGCCTGGAGTTATCAGGCTCAGCCCCAGCATTTT. Protein: CAWSYQAQPQHF. The chain recombines TRBV30 with TRBJ1-5; D unclear. Trimming left V 2 bases short and J 6 bases short, with 8 bases between. Germline loops: CDR1 GTSNPN, CDR2 SVGIG (reference sequence). The CDR3 is made up of 12 amino acids.

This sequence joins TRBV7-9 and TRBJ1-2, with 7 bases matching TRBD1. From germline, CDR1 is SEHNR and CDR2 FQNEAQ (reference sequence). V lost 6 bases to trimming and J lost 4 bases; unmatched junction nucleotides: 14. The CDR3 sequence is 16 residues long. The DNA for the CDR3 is TGTGCCAGCAGGGGGCCCTACCTAGACAGGGTCTATGGCTACACCTTC. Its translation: CASRGPYLDRVYGYTF.

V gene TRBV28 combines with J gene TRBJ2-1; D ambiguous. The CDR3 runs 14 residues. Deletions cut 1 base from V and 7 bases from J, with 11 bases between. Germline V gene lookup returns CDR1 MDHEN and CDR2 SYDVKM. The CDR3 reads CASSLSFSVNEQFF. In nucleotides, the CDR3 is TGTGCCAGCAGTTTATCCTTCTCGGTAAATGAGCAGTTCTTC.

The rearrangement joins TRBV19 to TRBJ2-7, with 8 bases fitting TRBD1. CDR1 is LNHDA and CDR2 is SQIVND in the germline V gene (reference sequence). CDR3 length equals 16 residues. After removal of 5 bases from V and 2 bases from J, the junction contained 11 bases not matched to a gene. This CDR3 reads CASSSGQGPYPYEQYF. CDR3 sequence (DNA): TGTGCCAGTAGTTCCGGACAGGGCCCTTACCCCTACGAGCAGTACTTC.

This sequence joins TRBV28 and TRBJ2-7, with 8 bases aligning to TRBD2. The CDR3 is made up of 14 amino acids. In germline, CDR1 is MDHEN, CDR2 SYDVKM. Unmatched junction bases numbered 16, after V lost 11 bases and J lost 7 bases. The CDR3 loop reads CAVGGRPSAVEQYF. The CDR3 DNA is TGTGCCGTCGGCGGGAGGCCGTCGGCTGTAGAGCAGTACTTC.

CDR3 nucleotides: TGTGCCAGCAGCTTAGTCATGTTCAGGGACACTGAAGCTTTCTTT. Translating gives CASSLVMFRDTEAFF. The chain links TRBV7-9 to TRBJ1-1; D perhaps matches TRBD1 (5 bases). The CDR3 consists of 15 residues. V was cut by 1 base and J by 3 bases, with 12 bases left in between. Germline V lookup: CDR1 SEHNR, CDR2 FQNEAQ (reference sequence).

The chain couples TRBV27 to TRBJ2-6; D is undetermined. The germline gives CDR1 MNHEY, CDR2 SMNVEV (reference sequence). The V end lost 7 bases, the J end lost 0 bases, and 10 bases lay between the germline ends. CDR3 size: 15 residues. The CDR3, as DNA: TGTGCCAGCACCCCCTTGTACTCTGGGGCCAACGTCCTGACTTTC. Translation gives CASTPLYSGANVLTF.

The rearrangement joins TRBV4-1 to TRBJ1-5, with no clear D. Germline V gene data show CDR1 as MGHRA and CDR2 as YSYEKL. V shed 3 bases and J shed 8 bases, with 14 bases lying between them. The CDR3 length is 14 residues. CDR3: CASSHPELSKPQHF. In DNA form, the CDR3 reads TGCGCCAGCAGCCACCCGGAGCTGAGCAAGCCCCAGCATTTT.

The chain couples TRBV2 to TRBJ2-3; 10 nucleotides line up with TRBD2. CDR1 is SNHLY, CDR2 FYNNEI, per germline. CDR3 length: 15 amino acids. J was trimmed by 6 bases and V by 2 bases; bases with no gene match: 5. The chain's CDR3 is CASSELAGAGDTQYF. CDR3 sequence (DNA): TGTGCCAGCAGTGAACTAGCGGGAGCAGGGGATACGCAGTATTTT.

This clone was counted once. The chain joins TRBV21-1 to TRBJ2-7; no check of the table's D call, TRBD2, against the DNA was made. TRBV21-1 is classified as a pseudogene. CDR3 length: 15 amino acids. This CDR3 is CASSKSPGGGYEQYF. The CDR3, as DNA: TGTGCCAGCAGCAAATCTCCGGGAGGGGGGTACGAGCAGTACTTC.

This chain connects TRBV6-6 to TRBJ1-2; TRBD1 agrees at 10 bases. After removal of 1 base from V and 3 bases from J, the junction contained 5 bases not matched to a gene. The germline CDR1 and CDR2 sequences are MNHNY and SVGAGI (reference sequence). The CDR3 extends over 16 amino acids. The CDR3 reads CASSYWRQGADYGYTF. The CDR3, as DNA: TGTGCCAGCAGTTACTGGCGACAGGGGGCCGACTATGGCTACACCTTC.

The DNA of the CDR3 is TGTGCCAGCAGCCTTCACTCCGGGACAGCGCACACCTACGAGCAGTACTTC. Translated: CASSLHSGTAHTYEQYF. V and J are TRBV28 and TRBJ2-7; 7 positions agree with TRBD1. Germline trimming cut 6 bases from V and 2 bases from J; bases unmatched to any gene: 16. The CDR3 is 17 residues long. CDR1 is MDHEN, CDR2 SYDVKM, per germline. The variable domain in full, with the rest retrieved from reference TRBV28 and TRBJ2-7, is DVKVTQSSRYLVKRTGEKVFLECVQDMDHENMFWYRQDPGLGLRLIYFSYDVKMKEKGDIPEGYSVSREKKERFSLILESASTNQTSMYLCASSLHSGTAHTYEQYFGPGTRLTVT.

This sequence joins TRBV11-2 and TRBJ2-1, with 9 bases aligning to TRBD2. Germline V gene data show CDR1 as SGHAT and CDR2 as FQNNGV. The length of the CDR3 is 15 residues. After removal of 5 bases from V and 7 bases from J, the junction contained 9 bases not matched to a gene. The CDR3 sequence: CASSQSLAGLNEQFF. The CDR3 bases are TGTGCCAGCAGCCAAAGCCTAGCGGGACTTAATGAGCAGTTCTTC.

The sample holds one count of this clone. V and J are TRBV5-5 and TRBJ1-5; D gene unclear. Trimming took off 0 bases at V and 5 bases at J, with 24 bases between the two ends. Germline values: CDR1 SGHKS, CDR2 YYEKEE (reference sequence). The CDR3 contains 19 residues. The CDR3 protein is CASSLVRHILTSEYQPQHF. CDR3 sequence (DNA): TGTGCCAGCAGCTTGGTACGGCACATACTTACTAGCGAATATCAGCCCCAGCATTTT. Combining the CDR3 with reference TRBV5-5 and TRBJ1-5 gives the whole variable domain DAGVTQSPTHLIKTRGQQVTLRCSPISGHKSVSWYQQVLGQGPQFIFQYYEKEERGRGNFPDRFSARQFPNYSSELNVNALLLGDSALYLCASSLVRHILTSEYQPQHFGDGTRLSIL.

This CDR3 reads CASSERQGRQETQYF. Here the CDR3 DNA reads TGTGCCAGCAGCGAAAGACAGGGGAGGCAAGAGACCCAGTACTTC. The chain joins TRBV11-3 to TRBJ2-5, with 8 bases matching TRBD1. Germline V gives CDR1 SGHNT, CDR2 YENEEA. J lost 2 bases, V lost 5 bases, and 7 bases had no gene match. The CDR3 is 15 amino acids.

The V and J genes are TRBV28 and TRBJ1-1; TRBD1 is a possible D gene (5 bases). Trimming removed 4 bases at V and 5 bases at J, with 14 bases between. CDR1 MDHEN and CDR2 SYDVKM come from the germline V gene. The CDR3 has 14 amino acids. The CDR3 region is CASSYGAWGTEAFF. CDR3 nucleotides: TGTGCCAGCAGTTATGGGGCCTGGGGTACTGAAGCTTTCTTT.

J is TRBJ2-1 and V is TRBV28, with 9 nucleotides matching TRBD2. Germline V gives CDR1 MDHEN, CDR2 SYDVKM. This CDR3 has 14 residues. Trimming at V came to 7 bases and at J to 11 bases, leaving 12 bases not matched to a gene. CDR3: CASNPTIAGVKQFF. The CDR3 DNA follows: TGTGCCAGCAACCCAACAATAGCGGGAGTAAAGCAGTTCTTC. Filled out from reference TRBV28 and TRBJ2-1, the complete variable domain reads DVKVTQSSRYLVKRTGEKVFLECVQDMDHENMFWYRQDPGLGLRLIYFSYDVKMKEKGDIPEGYSVSREKKERFSLILESASTNQTSMYLCASNPTIAGVKQFFGPGTRLTVL.

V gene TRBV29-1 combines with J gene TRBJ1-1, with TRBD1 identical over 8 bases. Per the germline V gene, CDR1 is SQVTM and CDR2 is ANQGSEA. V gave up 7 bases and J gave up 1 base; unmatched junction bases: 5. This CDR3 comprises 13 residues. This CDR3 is CSAHTGGNTEAFF. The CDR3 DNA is TGCAGCGCTCACACAGGGGGGAACACTGAAGCTTTCTTT.

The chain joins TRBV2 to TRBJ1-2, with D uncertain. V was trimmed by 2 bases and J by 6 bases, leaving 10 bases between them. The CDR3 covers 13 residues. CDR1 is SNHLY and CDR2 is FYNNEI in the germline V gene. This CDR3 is CASSERWRDGYTF. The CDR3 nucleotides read TGTGCCAGCAGTGAAAGGTGGAGGGATGGCTACACCTTC. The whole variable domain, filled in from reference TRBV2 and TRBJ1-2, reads EPEVTQTPSHQVTQMGQEVILRCVPISNHLYFYWYRQILGQKVEFLVSFYNNEISEKSEIFDDQFSVERPDGSNFTLKIRSTKLEDSAMYFCASSERWRDGYTFGSGTRLTVV.

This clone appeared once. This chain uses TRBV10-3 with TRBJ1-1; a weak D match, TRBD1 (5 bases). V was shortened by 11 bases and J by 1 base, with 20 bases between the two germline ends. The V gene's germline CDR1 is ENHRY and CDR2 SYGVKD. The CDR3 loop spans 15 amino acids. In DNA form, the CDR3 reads TGTGCCTCACGGGGGGGAACAGCCAGGAACACTGAAGCTTTCTTT. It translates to CASRGGTARNTEAFF.

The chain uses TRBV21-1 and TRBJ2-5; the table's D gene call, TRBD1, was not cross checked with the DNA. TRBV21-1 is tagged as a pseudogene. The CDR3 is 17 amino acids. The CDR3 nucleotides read TGTGCCAGCATCCTACCGAACTTCGGGACAGAGGAGGAGACCCAGTACTTC. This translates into CASILPNFGTEEETQYF.

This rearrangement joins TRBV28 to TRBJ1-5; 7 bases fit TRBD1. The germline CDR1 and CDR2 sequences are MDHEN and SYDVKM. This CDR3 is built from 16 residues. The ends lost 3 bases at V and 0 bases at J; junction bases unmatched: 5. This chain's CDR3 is CASSFGGQYSNQPQHF. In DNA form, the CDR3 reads TGTGCCAGCAGTTTTGGGGGACAGTATAGCAATCAGCCCCAGCATTTT.

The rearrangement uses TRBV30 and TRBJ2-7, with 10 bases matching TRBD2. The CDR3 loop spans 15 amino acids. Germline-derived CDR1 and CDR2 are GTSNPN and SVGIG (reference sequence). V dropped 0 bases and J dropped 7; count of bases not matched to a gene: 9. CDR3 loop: CAWSVLASGSGEQYF. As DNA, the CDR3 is TGTGCCTGGAGTGTACTGGCTAGCGGGAGTGGGGAGCAGTACTTC.

The CDR3 loop is CASSPEREGKLFF. In nucleotides, the CDR3 is TGTGCCAGCTCACCAGAGAGGGAGGGAAAACTGTTTTTT. The gene calls are TRBV18 and TRBJ1-4; D not resolved. Trimming pared 2 bases from V and 10 bases from J, leaving 11 bases between. The CDR3 runs 13 residues. The germline gives CDR1 KGHSH, CDR2 LQKENI.

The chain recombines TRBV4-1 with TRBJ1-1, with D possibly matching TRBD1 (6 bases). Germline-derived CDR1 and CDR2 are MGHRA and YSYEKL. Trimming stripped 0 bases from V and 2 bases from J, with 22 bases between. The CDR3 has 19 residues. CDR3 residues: CASSQDVFFEAGVNTEAFF. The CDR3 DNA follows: TGCGCCAGCAGCCAAGATGTATTCTTCGAGGCAGGGGTTAACACTGAAGCTTTCTTT.

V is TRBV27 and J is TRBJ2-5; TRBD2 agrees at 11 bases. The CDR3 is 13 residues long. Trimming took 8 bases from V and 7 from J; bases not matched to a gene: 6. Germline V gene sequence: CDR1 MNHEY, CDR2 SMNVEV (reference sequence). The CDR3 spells CASGSGRAGTQYF. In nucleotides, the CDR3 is TGTGCCAGCGGTAGCGGGAGGGCCGGGACCCAGTACTTC.